Below are 9 T cell receptor beta chains sequenced from a single sample in a study of blood T cell repertoires in COVID-19. Libraries were prepared by immunoSEQ multiplex PCR; TCRdb keeps only in-frame clonotypes and omits some of them. The sample contains a few hundred thousand clones, 80% to 90% of which appear only once. Sample: PBMCs or T cells enriched from blood (not recorded which). These TCRs come from a man aged 25-45 years who had recovered from COVID-19.

The V and J genes are TRBV13 and TRBJ1-1, with D unclear. CDR3 size: 14 residues. Trimming took off 0 bases at V and 5 bases at J, with 10 bases between the two ends. Per the germline V gene, CDR1 is PRHDT and CDR2 is FYEKMQ (reference sequence). The CDR3 region is CASSLGPGRTEAFF. CDR3 sequence (DNA): TGTGCCAGCAGCTTAGGTCCGGGGAGGACTGAAGCTTTCTTT.

The V call is TRBV7-2, the J call TRBJ1-5; perhaps TRBD1 as D (5 bases). The V end lost 1 base, the J end lost 6 bases, and 7 bases lay between the germline ends. The CDR3 runs 13 residues. The germline gives CDR1 SGHTA, CDR2 FQGNSA. CDR3 bases: TGTGCCAGCAGCTTAGGGACACTTCAGCCCCAGCATTTT. As protein: CASSLGTLQPQHF. Based on the CDR3 plus reference TRBV7-2 and TRBJ1-5, the full variable domain is GAGVSQSPSNKVTEKGKDVELRCDPISGHTALYWYRQSLGQGLEFLIYFQGNSAPDKSGLPSDRFSAERTGGSVSTLTIQRTQQEDSAVYLCASSLGTLQPQHFGDGTRLSIL.

V is TRBV11-3 and J is TRBJ2-5, with D perhaps matching TRBD2 (6 bases). The CDR3 contains 13 residues. CDR1 and CDR2 (germline): SGHNT, YENEEA. The V and J ends lost 5 bases and 7 bases respectively, with 14 bases between them. CDR3: CASSPTAEGTQYF. The CDR3 DNA reads as TGTGCCAGCAGCCCGACAGCGGAGGGGACCCAGTACTTC.

This rearrangement joins TRBV30 to TRBJ2-3, with unresolved D. V was pared by 4 bases and J by 6 bases, with 11 bases between. Germline V gives CDR1 GTSNPN, CDR2 SVGIG (reference sequence). The CDR3 spans 12 residues. The CDR3 coding sequence is TGTGCCTGGACCTCTTCCGGGGATACGCAGTATTTT. It specifies CAWTSSGDTQYF.

The CDR3 DNA reads TGTGCCAGCAGTTACTCGATGGGACAGGGGGCCTACGAGCAGTACTTC. Encoded protein: CASSYSMGQGAYEQYF. The rearrangement joins TRBV6-5 to TRBJ2-7, with TRBD1 identical over 11 bases. V gave up 0 bases and J gave up 2 bases; unmatched junction bases: 3. Looked up from germline, CDR1 is MNHEY and CDR2 is SVGAGI. The CDR3 runs 16 residues.

V usage is TRBV2 and J usage is TRBJ1-1; D may be TRBD1 (5 bases). The CDR3 contains 13 residues. The germline gives CDR1 SNHLY, CDR2 FYNNEI. The V end was cut by 2 bases, the J end by 3 bases, with 7 bases between. CDR3 residues: CASSELRDTEAFF. DNA for the CDR3: TGTGCCAGCAGTGAACTCAGGGACACTGAAGCTTTCTTT.

This chain joins TRBV9 and TRBJ2-3, with a tentative D call TRBD2 (6 bases). The CDR3 runs 16 residues. Germline V gene lookup returns CDR1 SGDLS and CDR2 YYNGEE. Trimming removed 4 bases from V and 2 bases from J, with 17 bases in between. For the CDR3, the DNA is TGTGCCAGCAGCTCTGTCGGGGGACTGTCCACAGATACGCAGTATTTT. It specifies CASSSVGGLSTDTQYF.

The count of this clone is one. The J gene is TRBJ1-2, the V gene TRBV6-1; tentatively, D is TRBD1 (5 bases). The CDR3 has 14 amino acids. The germline V and J ends were trimmed by 1 base and 5 bases, with 11 bases remaining between them. Germline-derived CDR1 and CDR2 are MNHNS and SASEGT. The CDR3, as DNA: TGTGCCAGCAGTGAAGGTAACAGGAGATATGGCTACACCTTC. Its protein is CASSEGNRRYGYTF.

This rearrangement joins TRBV2 to TRBJ2-1; 11 nucleotides align to TRBD1. V was clipped by 4 bases and J by 10 bases; unmatched bases: 3. This CDR3 has 13 amino acids. CDR1 is SNHLY, CDR2 FYNNEI, per germline. The CDR3 DNA follows: TGTGCCAGCAGTGGTTGGGACAGGGGGGAGCAGTTCTTC. This sequence encodes CASSGWDRGEQFF. Together with reference TRBV2 and TRBJ2-1, the CDR3 gives the full variable domain: EPEVTQTPSHQVTQMGQEVILRCVPISNHLYFYWYRQILGQKVEFLVSFYNNEISEKSEIFDDQFSVERPDGSNFTLKIRSTKLEDSAMYFCASSGWDRGEQFFGPGTRLTVL.